The entry that follows covers one T cell receptor (beta chain) sequence. Its antigen is unidentified. J lost 5 bases, V lost 2 bases, and 9 bases had no gene match. Germline CDR1 reads SGHVS; CDR2 reads FQNEAQ. This CDR3 is built from 16 residues. TCRdb reanalysed the reads using MiXCR and keeps one entry per CDR3 protein. Among about 570,000 distinct CDR3 sequences listed, roughly 43% were seen once. This specimen belongs to a study of T cell repertoires in cytomegalovirus infection. The origin of this receptor is a human donor in good health (CMV status not recorded). Some clones in this sample may be carry-over from other donors' samples. The sequences come from cultured PBMCs, collected from culture after CMV antigen stimulation. This chain connects TRBV7-8 to TRBJ2-5, with 9 bases fitting TRBD2. The CDR3, as DNA: TGTGCCAGCAGCTTAAAAGCAAGCGGGAGGAGGGAGACCCAGTACTTC. Translating it yields CASSLKASGRRETQYF.